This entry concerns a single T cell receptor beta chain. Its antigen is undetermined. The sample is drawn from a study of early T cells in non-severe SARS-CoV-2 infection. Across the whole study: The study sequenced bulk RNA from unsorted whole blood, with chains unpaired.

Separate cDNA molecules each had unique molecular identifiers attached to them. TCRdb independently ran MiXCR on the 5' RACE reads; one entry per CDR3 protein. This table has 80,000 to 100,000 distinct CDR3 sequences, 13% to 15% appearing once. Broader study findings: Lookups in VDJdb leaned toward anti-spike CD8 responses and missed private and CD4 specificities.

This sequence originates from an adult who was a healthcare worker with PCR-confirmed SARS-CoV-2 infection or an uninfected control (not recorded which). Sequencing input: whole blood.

Here the CDR3 reads CASSFGGNEQFF. CDR3 sequence (DNA): TGCGCCAGCAGCTTCGGAGGGAATGAGCAGTTCTTC. The chain combines TRBV5-1 with TRBJ2-1; tentatively, D is TRBD2 (6 bases). The CDR3 has 12 amino acids. Trimming shortened V by 2 bases and J by 7 bases, and 7 bases separated the two germline ends. CDR1 is SGHRS, CDR2 YFSETQ, per germline.